One sample yielded the 8 T cell receptor beta chains listed below, sequenced in a study of cytomegalovirus exposure and HLA in healthy donors. Sequencing used immunoSEQ multiplex PCR; TCRdb keeps in-frame clones, though not all of them. Counted here are about 220,000 clones, approximately 88% occurring once; the ten biggest clones make up more than 12%. The sequencing sample was made of PBMCs. These receptors were taken from a woman aged 25-40 years in good health and CMV-seropositive.

This clone was observed a single time. The sample carries other DNA sequences with the same CDR3. The J gene is TRBJ1-1, the V gene TRBV6-1, with unresolved D. The germline CDR1 and CDR2 sequences are MNHNS and SASEGT. The CDR3 runs to 13 residues. V was trimmed by 4 bases and J by 0 bases, leaving 6 bases between them. CDR3 bases: TGTGCCAGCAGTGGGACGGTGAACACTGAAGCTTTCTTT. It translates to CASSGTVNTEAFF.

This rearrangement joins TRBV30 to TRBJ2-1; D gene unclear. Trimming removed 5 bases at V and 0 bases at J, with 11 bases between. Germline V gene data show CDR1 as GTSNPN and CDR2 as SVGIG (reference sequence). The CDR3 runs to 14 residues. The CDR3 spells CAWAGLVSYNEQFF. CDR3 in DNA: TGTGCCTGGGCCGGGTTGGTCTCCTACAATGAGCAGTTCTTC. Full variable domain (outside the CDR3, taken from reference TRBV30 and TRBJ2-1): SQTIHQWPATLVQPVGSPLSLECTVEGTSNPNLYWYRQAAGRGLQLLFYSVGIGQISSEVPQNLSASRPQDRQFILSSKKLLLSDSGFYLCAWAGLVSYNEQFFGPGTRLTVL.

This clone was counted once. V is TRBV7-2 and J is TRBJ2-6; 9 bases are a match to TRBD2. J gave up 12 bases and V 2 bases, and 17 bases lay outside the gene matches. Germline CDR1 and CDR2: SGHTA and FQGNSA. This CDR3 is 18 amino acids long. CDR3 loop: CASSLSTLGSGRPLVLTF. In nucleotides, the CDR3 is TGTGCCAGCAGCTTATCCACTCTCGGCAGCGGGAGGCCCCTCGTCCTGACTTTC.

V is TRBV30 and J is TRBJ2-1; perhaps D is TRBD1 or TRBD2 (5 bases each). Trimming removed 4 bases from V and 0 bases from J, with 7 bases in between. This CDR3 is built from 13 residues. CDR1 is GTSNPN and CDR2 is SVGIG in the germline V gene (reference sequence). The CDR3 nucleotides are TGTGCCTGGAAGGGGAGCTCCTACAATGAGCAGTTCTTC. This sequence encodes CAWKGSSYNEQFF. The full variable domain, rest sourced from reference TRBV30 and TRBJ2-1, is SQTIHQWPATLVQPVGSPLSLECTVEGTSNPNLYWYRQAAGRGLQLLFYSVGIGQISSEVPQNLSASRPQDRQFILSSKKLLLSDSGFYLCAWKGSSYNEQFFGPGTRLTVL.

In its sample, this clone was seen a few times. The chain carries TRBV5-1 and TRBJ2-5, with 7 positions matching TRBD1. The length of the CDR3 is 13 residues. Germline V CDR1 and CDR2: SGHRS, YFSETQ. J was trimmed by 6 bases and V by 0 bases; bases with no gene match: 2. The DNA of the CDR3 is TGCGCCAGCAGCTTGGACAGGGGACAGACCCAGTACTTC. Residues: CASSLDRGQTQYF.

The V and J genes are TRBV6-1 and TRBJ2-1; 10 bases are shared with TRBD2. CDR1 is MNHNS, CDR2 SASEGT, per germline. This CDR3 region has 15 residues. Unmatched junction bases numbered 2, after V lost 2 bases and J lost 4 bases. CDR3 nucleotides: TGTGCCAGCAGTGAAATAGCGGGAGGATACAATGAGCAGTTCTTC. This encodes CASSEIAGGYNEQFF.

In nucleotides, the CDR3 is TGTGCCTGGCAGGGAGCGGGAAACACCATATATTTT. Protein sequence: CAWQGAGNTIYF. The genes are TRBV30 and TRBJ1-3; D perhaps matches TRBD1 (5 bases). The CDR3 is made up of 12 amino acids. Trimming took 5 bases from V and 4 from J, leaving 9 bases between them. Germline V gene sequence: CDR1 GTSNPN, CDR2 SVGIG (reference sequence).

The rearrangement uses TRBV7-8 and TRBJ1-4, with D uncertain. Germline V gene lookup returns CDR1 SGHVS and CDR2 FQNEAQ. The CDR3 is made up of 13 amino acids. Trimming stripped 1 base from V and 7 bases from J, with 7 bases between. CDR3 DNA sequence: TGTGCCAGCAGCTTAGTGGGAACTGAAAAACTGTTTTTT. Encoded protein: CASSLVGTEKLFF. Full variable domain (rest looked up from reference TRBV7-8 and TRBJ1-4): GAGVSQSPRYKVAKRGQDVALRCDPISGHVSLFWYQQALGQGPEFLTYFQNEAQLDKSGLPSDRFFAERPEGSVSTLKIQRTQQEDSAVYLCASSLVGTEKLFFGSGTQLSVL.